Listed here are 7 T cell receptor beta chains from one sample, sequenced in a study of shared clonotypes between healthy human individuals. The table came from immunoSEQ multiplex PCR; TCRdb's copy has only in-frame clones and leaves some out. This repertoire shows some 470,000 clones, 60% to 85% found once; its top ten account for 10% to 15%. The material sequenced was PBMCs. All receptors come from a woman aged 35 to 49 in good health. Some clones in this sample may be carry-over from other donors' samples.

The DNA for the CDR3 is TGTGCCAGCAGGGTTAGCGGGAGGAGGTCACAGAGGTACGAGCAGTACTTC. It codes for CASRVSGRRSQRYEQYF. The rearrangement joins TRBV28 to TRBJ2-7, with TRBD2 identical over 10 bases. V lost 6 bases, J lost 4 bases, and 15 bases stayed unmatched. There are 17 residues in the CDR3. Germline-derived CDR1 and CDR2 are MDHEN and SYDVKM.

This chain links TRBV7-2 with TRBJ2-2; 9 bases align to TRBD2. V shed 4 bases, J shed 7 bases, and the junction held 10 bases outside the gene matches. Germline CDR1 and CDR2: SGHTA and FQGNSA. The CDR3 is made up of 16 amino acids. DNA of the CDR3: TGTGCCAGCAGCTCAGGACTAGCGACTGGGGTCGGGGAGCTGTTTTTT. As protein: CASSSGLATGVGELFF.

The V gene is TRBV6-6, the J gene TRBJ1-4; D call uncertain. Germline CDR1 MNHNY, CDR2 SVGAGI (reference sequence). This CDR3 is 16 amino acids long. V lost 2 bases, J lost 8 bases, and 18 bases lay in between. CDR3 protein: CASSYRREGAWEKLFF. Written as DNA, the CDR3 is TGTGCCAGCAGTTACCGGCGAGAGGGCGCTTGGGAAAAACTGTTTTTT.

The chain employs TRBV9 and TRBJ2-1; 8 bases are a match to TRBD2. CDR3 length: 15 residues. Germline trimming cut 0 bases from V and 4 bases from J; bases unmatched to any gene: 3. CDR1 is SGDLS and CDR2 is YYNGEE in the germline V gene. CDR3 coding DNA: TGTGCCAGCAGCGTAGGTAGCGGGAATTACAATGAGCAGTTCTTC. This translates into CASSVGSGNYNEQFF.

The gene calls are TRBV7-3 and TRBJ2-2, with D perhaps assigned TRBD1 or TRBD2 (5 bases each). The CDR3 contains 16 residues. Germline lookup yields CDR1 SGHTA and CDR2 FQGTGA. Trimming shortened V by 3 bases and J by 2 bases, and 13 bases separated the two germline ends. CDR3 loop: CASSLWPGRNTGELFF. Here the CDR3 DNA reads TGTGCCAGCAGCTTGTGGCCGGGACGAAACACCGGGGAGCTGTTTTTT.

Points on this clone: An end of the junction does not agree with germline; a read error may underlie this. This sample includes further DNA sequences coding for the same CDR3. The CDR3 sequence is CASKEQGTFSGNTIYF. Written as DNA, the CDR3 is TGTGCCAGTAAGGAACAGGGAACTTTCTCTGGAAACACCATATACTTT. The chain uses TRBV27 and TRBJ1-3; weak D call: TRBD1 (6 bases). The germline V gene has CDR1 MNHEY and CDR2 SMNVEV (reference sequence). This CDR3 is 16 amino acids long.

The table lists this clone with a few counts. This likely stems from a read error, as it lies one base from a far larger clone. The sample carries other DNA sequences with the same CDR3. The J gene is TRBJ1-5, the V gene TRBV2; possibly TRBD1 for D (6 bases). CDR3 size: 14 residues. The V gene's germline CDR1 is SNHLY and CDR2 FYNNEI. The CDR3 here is CASSESGGLSPQHF. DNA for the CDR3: TGTGCCAGCAGTGAATCGGGGGGGCTATCGCCCCAGCACTTT. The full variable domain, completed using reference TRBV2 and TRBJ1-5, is EPEVTQTPSHQVTQMGQEVILRCVPISNHLYFYWYRQILGQKVEFLVSFYNNEISEKSEIFDDQFSVERPDGSNFTLKIRSTKLEDSAMYFCASSESGGLSPQHFGDGTRLSIL.